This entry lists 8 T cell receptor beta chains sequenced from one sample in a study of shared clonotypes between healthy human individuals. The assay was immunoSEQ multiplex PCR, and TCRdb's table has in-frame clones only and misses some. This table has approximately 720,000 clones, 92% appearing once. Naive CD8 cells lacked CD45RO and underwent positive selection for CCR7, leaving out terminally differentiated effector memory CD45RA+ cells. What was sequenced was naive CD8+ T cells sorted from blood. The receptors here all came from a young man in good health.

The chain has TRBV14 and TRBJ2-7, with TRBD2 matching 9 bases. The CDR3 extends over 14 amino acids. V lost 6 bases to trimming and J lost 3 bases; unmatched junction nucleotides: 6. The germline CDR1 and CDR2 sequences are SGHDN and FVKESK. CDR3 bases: TGTGCCAGCAGTATTAGCGGGAGAGTCTACGAGCAGTACTTC. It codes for CASSISGRVYEQYF. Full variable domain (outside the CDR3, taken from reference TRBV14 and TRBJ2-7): EAGVTQFPSHSVIEKGQTVTLRCDPISGHDNLYWYRRVMGKEIKFLLHFVKESKQDESGMPNNRFLAERTGGTYSTLKVQPAELEDSGVYFCASSISGRVYEQYFGPGTRLTVT.

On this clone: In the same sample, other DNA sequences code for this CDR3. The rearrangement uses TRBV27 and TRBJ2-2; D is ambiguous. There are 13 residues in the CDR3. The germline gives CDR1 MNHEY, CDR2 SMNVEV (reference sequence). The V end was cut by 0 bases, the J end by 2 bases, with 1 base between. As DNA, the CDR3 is TGTGCCAGCAGTTTATCCAACACCGGGGAGCTGTTTTTT. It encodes CASSLSNTGELFF.

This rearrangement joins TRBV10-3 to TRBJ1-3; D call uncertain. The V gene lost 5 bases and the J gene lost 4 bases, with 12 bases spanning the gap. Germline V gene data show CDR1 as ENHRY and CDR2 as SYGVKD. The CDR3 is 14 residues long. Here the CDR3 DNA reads TGTGCCATCAGTCCGGGGATCTTGGGAAACACCATATATTTT. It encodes CAISPGILGNTIYF.

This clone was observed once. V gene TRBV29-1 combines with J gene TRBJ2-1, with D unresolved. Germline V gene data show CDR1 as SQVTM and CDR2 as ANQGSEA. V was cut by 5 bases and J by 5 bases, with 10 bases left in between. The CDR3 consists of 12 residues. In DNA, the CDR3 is TGCAGCGTTAGTAAAGTTAACAATGAGCAGTTCTTC. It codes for CSVSKVNNEQFF.

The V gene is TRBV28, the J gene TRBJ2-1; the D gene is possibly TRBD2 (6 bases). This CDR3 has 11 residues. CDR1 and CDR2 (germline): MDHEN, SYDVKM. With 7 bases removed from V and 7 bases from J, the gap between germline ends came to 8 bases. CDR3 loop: CASTAGNEQFF. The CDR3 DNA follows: TGTGCCAGCACGGCGGGGAATGAGCAGTTCTTC.

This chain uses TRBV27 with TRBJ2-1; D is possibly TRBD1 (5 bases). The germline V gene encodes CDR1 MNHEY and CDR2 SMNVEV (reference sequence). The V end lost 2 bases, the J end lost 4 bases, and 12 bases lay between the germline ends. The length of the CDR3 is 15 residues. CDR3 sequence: CASSLSQGFYNEQFF. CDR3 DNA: TGTGCCAGCAGTTTAAGCCAGGGTTTTTACAATGAGCAGTTCTTC.

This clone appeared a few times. CDR3 bases: TGTGCCAGCAGCTTAGAGGGACTCATCTACGAGCAGTACTTC. This encodes CASSLEGLIYEQYF. The chain links TRBV11-2 to TRBJ2-7, with D maybe TRBD2 (6 bases). This CDR3 is 14 amino acids long. CDR1 is SGHAT and CDR2 is FQNNGV in the germline V gene. V was pared by 0 bases and J by 3 bases, with 9 bases between.

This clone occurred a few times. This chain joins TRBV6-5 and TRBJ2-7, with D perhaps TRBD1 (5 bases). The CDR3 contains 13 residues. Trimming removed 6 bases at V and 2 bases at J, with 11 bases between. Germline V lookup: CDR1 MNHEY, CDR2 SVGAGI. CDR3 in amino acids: CASSRDSPYEQYF. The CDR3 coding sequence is TGTGCCAGCAGCCGAGACAGTCCCTACGAGCAGTACTTC.